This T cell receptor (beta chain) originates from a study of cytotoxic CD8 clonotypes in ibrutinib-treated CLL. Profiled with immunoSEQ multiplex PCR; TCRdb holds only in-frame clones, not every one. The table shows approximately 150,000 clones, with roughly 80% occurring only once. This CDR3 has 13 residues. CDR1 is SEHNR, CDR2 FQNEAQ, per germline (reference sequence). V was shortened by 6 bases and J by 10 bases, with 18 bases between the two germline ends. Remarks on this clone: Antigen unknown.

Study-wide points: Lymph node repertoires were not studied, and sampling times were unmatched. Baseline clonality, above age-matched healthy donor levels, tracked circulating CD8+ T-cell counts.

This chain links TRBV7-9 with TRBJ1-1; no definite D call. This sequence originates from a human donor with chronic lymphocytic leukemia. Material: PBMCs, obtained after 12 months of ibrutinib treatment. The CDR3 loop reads CASSISIGVGAFF. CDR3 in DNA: TGTGCCAGCAGTATTAGCATTGGGGTGGGAGCTTTCTTT.